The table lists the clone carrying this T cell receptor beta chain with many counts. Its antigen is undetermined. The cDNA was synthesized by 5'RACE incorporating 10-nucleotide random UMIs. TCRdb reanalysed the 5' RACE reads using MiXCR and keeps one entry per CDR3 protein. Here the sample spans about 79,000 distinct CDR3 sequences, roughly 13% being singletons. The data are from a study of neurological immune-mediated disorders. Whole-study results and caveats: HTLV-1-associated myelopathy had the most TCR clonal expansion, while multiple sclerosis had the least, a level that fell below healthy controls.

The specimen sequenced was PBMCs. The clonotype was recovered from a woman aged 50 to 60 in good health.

CDR3 nucleotide sequence: TGTGCCAGCAGCCGTCGGACAGGGGGCGCGGGGGAGCAGTACTTC. Amino acid sequence: CASSRRTGGAGEQYF. The rearrangement uses TRBV5-5 and TRBJ2-7, with 11 nucleotides matching TRBD1. The CDR3 is 15 residues long. Germline CDR1 and CDR2: SGHKS and YYEKEE (reference sequence). V lost 4 bases and J lost 7; bases outside the gene matches: 10.